The 28 T cell receptor beta chains below were found in one sample sequenced in a study of cytomegalovirus exposure and HLA in healthy donors. The PCR ran on 60 Vbeta and 13 Jbeta primers. Assay: immunoSEQ multiplex PCR; the TCRdb copy retains only in-frame clones and omits some. This sample has around 29,000 clones, with 62% found just once. The sequencing input was PBMCs. The origin of the receptors is a male donor in good health and CMV-seropositive.

The genes are TRBV5-1 and TRBJ2-3, with TRBD1 as a possible D gene (5 bases). Trimming pared 4 bases from V and 6 bases from J, leaving 15 bases between. CDR3 length: 14 amino acids. CDR1 and CDR2 from the germline V gene are SGHRS and YFSETQ. This CDR3 is CASSPGQGGDTQYF. CDR3 nucleotide sequence: TGCGCCAGCAGCCCCGGGCAGGGTGGGGATACGCAGTATTTT. The whole variable domain, remainder taken from reference TRBV5-1 and TRBJ2-3, is KAGVTQTPRYLIKTRGQQVTLSCSPISGHRSVSWYQQTPGQGLQFLFEYFSETQRNKGNFPGRFSGRQFSNSRSEMNVSTLELGDSALYLCASSPGQGGDTQYFGPGTRLTVL.

This clone has only one observation. The rearrangement links TRBV5-1 to TRBJ1-1; a possible D gene is TRBD1 (5 bases). There are 14 residues in the CDR3. Germline V gene data show CDR1 as SGHRS and CDR2 as YFSETQ. Trimming removed 2 bases at V and 6 bases at J, with 14 bases between. CDR3 sequence reads: CASSFGRGYPEAFF. CDR3 DNA sequence: TGCGCCAGCAGCTTTGGGAGGGGTTATCCTGAAGCTTTCTTT.

This clone was picked up a small number of times. The chain carries TRBV18 and TRBJ1-5, with D maybe TRBD1 (6 bases). The CDR3 loop spans 15 amino acids. V lost 6 bases and J lost 4, with 16 bases in between. From germline, CDR1 is KGHSH and CDR2 LQKENI. Here the CDR3 reads CASSPPGTPNQPQHF. The CDR3 DNA reads as TGTGCCAGCTCTCCCCCCGGGACACCAAATCAGCCCCAGCATTTT.

Details on this clone: The junction departs from the called germline gene at one end, perhaps through a read error. This chain joins TRBV7-7 and TRBJ2-5; the match to TRBD2 covers 7 bases. The germline V gene has CDR1 SSHAT and CDR2 FNYEAQ (reference sequence). The CDR3 has 15 residues. The CDR3 DNA sequence: TGTGCTAGCAGCTTAGGGAGGGGTCCTGGAGAGACCCAGTACTTC. Its translation: CASSLGRGPGETQYF.

This chain joins TRBV6-4 and TRBJ2-3, with D perhaps TRBD2 (6 bases). Per the germline V gene, CDR1 is MRHNA and CDR2 is SNTAGT. The V and J ends lost 3 bases and 5 bases respectively, with 12 bases between them. The CDR3 runs 14 residues. The CDR3 nucleotides are TGTGCCAGCAGTGAGGGGTCCGGGAGAGATACGCAGTATTTT. Its translation is CASSEGSGRDTQYF.

This clone was recorded a few times. The chain carries TRBV9 and TRBJ2-3; weak D call: TRBD2 (5 bases). Germline V gives CDR1 SGDLS, CDR2 YYNGEE. V shed 0 bases and J shed 2 bases, with 10 bases lying between them. CDR3 length equals 15 residues. CDR3 nucleotide sequence: TGTGCCAGCAGCGTAGACCAGCGGTACACAGATACGCAGTATTTT. Residues: CASSVDQRYTDTQYF.

The rearrangement uses TRBV27 and TRBJ1-1, with 7 positions matching TRBD1. There are 13 residues in the CDR3. Germline V gives CDR1 MNHEY, CDR2 SMNVEV (reference sequence). Germline trimming cut 2 bases from V and 4 bases from J; bases unmatched to any gene: 1. In nucleotides, the CDR3 is TGTGCCAGCAGTTTACCAGGGGGCACTGAAGCTTTCTTT. This encodes CASSLPGGTEAFF.

The chain has TRBV18 and TRBJ2-2, with a tentative D call TRBD1 (6 bases). Germline V CDR1 and CDR2: KGHSH, LQKENI. Trimming cost V 4 bases and J 5 bases, with 8 bases left between them. This CDR3 comprises 13 residues. The CDR3 spells CASSLQGTGELFF. In DNA, the CDR3 is TGTGCCAGCTCACTACAGGGTACCGGGGAGCTGTTTTTT.

The V gene is TRBV6-6, the J gene TRBJ1-1; D call uncertain. This CDR3 is 12 amino acids long. Germline V gene lookup returns CDR1 MNHNY and CDR2 SVGAGI (reference sequence). V shed 0 bases and J shed 8 bases, with 7 bases lying between them. Written as DNA, the CDR3 is TGTGCCAGCAGTTACTCACCGGGAGAAGCTTTCTTT. Translating it yields CASSYSPGEAFF.

The chain links TRBV27 to TRBJ1-1, with unresolved D. Deletions cut 0 bases from V and 2 bases from J, with 4 bases between. Germline V gene data show CDR1 as MNHEY and CDR2 as SMNVEV (reference sequence). The CDR3 sequence is 13 residues long. DNA of the CDR3: TGTGCCAGCAGTTTATCCCTTAACACTGAAGCTTTCTTT. This gives the protein CASSLSLNTEAFF.

V usage is TRBV5-6 and J usage is TRBJ1-6; D is unresolved. The CDR3 consists of 15 residues. V dropped 0 bases and J dropped 4 bases, with 8 bases sitting between them. Germline V lookup: CDR1 SGHDT, CDR2 YYEEEE. CDR3 residues: CASSLVFPYNSPLHF. DNA of the CDR3: TGTGCCAGCAGCTTGGTCTTCCCTTATAATTCACCCCTCCACTTT.

V is TRBV25-1 and J is TRBJ2-7, with D hard to call. The germline CDR1 and CDR2 sequences are MGHDK and SYGVNS. This CDR3 contains 11 residues. V lost 4 bases to trimming and J lost 2 bases, with 3 bases between them. CDR3 residues: CASSVAYEQYF. The CDR3 bases are TGTGCCAGCAGTGTAGCCTACGAGCAGTACTTC.

This rearrangement joins TRBV18 to TRBJ1-1; possible D gene TRBD1, 5 bases. This CDR3 contains 14 residues. CDR1 is KGHSH and CDR2 is LQKENI in the germline V gene. With 4 bases removed from V and 2 bases from J, the gap between germline ends came to 11 bases. CDR3 amino acids: CASSLGAGNTEAFF. The CDR3 nucleotides are TGTGCCAGCTCACTAGGGGCCGGAAACACTGAAGCTTTCTTT.

V and J are TRBV6-1 and TRBJ2-7; D perhaps matches TRBD1 (5 bases). The V gene lost 5 bases and the J gene lost 6 bases, with 20 bases spanning the gap. The CDR3 extends over 15 amino acids. Germline loops: CDR1 MNHNS, CDR2 SASEGT. The CDR3 sequence is CASSLRAGPYTEQYF. The DNA of the CDR3 is TGTGCCAGCAGTTTAAGGGCAGGGCCCTATACCGAGCAGTACTTC.

This chain uses TRBV30 with TRBJ2-5; the D is unclear. There are 11 residues in the CDR3. Germline V gene lookup returns CDR1 GTSNPN and CDR2 SVGIG (reference sequence). V dropped 1 base and J dropped 5 bases, with 5 bases sitting between them. The CDR3 protein is CAWSARETQYF. CDR3 coding DNA: TGTGCCTGGAGTGCTCGGGAGACCCAGTACTTC.

This clone was seen only a few times. The chain recombines TRBV4-2 with TRBJ2-7, with a tentative D call TRBD2 (6 bases). The CDR3 extends over 17 amino acids. V was trimmed by 0 bases and J by 2 bases, leaving 17 bases between them. Germline loops: CDR1 LGHNA, CDR2 YNFKEQ. DNA for the CDR3: TGTGCCAGCAGCCAAGATCGGAGGGTGAACTCTCCCTACGAGCAGTACTTC. Amino acid sequence: CASSQDRRVNSPYEQYF.

This clone has a handful of counts. V usage is TRBV9 and J usage is TRBJ2-3, with TRBD2 matching over 9 bases. This CDR3 is built from 17 residues. The V segment lost 0 bases and the J segment 5 bases; nucleotides outside the gene matches: 10. The germline CDR1 and CDR2 sequences are SGDLS and YYNGEE. CDR3 bases: TGTGCCAGCAGCGTAGCCCCCTCGGCGGGGGGGAGAGATACGCAGTATTTT. As protein: CASSVAPSAGGRDTQYF.

The chain carries TRBV18 and TRBJ2-5; the D gene is possibly TRBD1 (5 bases). In germline, CDR1 is KGHSH, CDR2 LQKENI. Trimming shortened V by 2 bases and J by 1 base, and 11 bases separated the two germline ends. The CDR3 has 15 amino acids. CDR3 residues: CASSPNPGSQETQYF. CDR3 DNA: TGTGCCAGCTCACCAAATCCAGGGTCCCAAGAGACCCAGTACTTC.

This rearrangement joins TRBV6-5 to TRBJ2-2; 9 nucleotides match TRBD1. CDR3 length equals 16 residues. V shed 2 bases and J 5 bases; nucleotides not matched to a gene: 6. Germline lookup yields CDR1 MNHEY and CDR2 SVGAGI. The CDR3 is CASSYRRTGETGELFF. The CDR3 bases are TGTGCCAGCAGTTACAGGAGGACAGGGGAGACCGGGGAGCTGTTTTTT.

This clone was counted between two and nine times. V gene TRBV5-5 combines with J gene TRBJ1-3; D gene unclear. The CDR3 runs 16 residues. Per the germline V gene, CDR1 is SGHKS and CDR2 is YYEKEE (reference sequence). Trimming stripped 4 bases from V and 0 bases from J, with 14 bases between. DNA of the CDR3: TGTGCCAGCAGCCTGGGGTGGGCTCACTCTGGAAACACCATATATTTT. Translated: CASSLGWAHSGNTIYF.

The gene calls are TRBV27 and TRBJ1-1; no reliable D call. The CDR3 length is 11 residues. Germline CDR1 reads MNHEY; CDR2 reads SMNVEV (reference sequence). Deletions cut 8 bases from V and 7 bases from J, with 11 bases between. The CDR3 sequence: CASGKAGEAFF. CDR3 DNA: TGTGCCAGCGGGAAAGCGGGTGAAGCTTTCTTT.

The chain links TRBV18 to TRBJ1-1; a possible D gene is TRBD1 (5 bases). The CDR3 covers 13 residues. From germline, CDR1 is KGHSH and CDR2 LQKENI. Trimming shortened V by 3 bases and J by 7 bases, and 12 bases separated the two germline ends. CDR3 amino acids: CASSPDRKLEAFF. The CDR3 nucleotides read TGTGCCAGCTCACCCGACAGAAAACTTGAAGCTTTCTTT.

V is TRBV4-1 and J is TRBJ2-5; TRBD2 aligns across 10 bases. Per the germline V gene, CDR1 is MGHRA and CDR2 is YSYEKL. Trimming cost V 4 bases and J 5 bases; bases outside gene matches: 10. The CDR3 is made up of 16 amino acids. As DNA, the CDR3 is TGCGCCAGCAGCCCCTCGTTGAGCGGGGGGGCGGAGACCCAGTACTTC. It encodes CASSPSLSGGAETQYF.

V and J are TRBV5-1 and TRBJ2-7, with 8 bases fitting TRBD1. Germline values: CDR1 SGHRS, CDR2 YFSETQ. With V trimmed by 5 bases and J by 4 bases, 8 bases remained unmatched. The CDR3 loop spans 14 amino acids. CDR3 coding DNA: TGCGCCAGCAGGGCCGGGACAGGAACTTACGAGCAGTACTTC. Translation gives CASRAGTGTYEQYF.

This clone turned up a few times. Other DNA sequences in this sample translate to the same CDR3. The chain is built from TRBV9 and TRBJ2-7; 10 nucleotides line up with TRBD1. With V trimmed by 5 bases and J by 2 bases, 1 base remained unmatched. Germline values: CDR1 SGDLS, CDR2 YYNGEE. CDR3 length: 13 residues. CDR3 in amino acids: CASSGQGAYEQYF. CDR3 coding DNA: TGTGCCAGCAGTGGACAGGGGGCCTACGAGCAGTACTTC. Complete variable domain (other parts from reference TRBV9 and TRBJ2-7): DSGVTQTPKHLITATGQRVTLRCSPRSGDLSVYWYQQSLDQGLQFLIQYYNGEERAKGNILERFSAQQFPDLHSELNLSSLELGDSALYFCASSGQGAYEQYFGPGTRLTVT.

There are a few counts of this clone. The chain recombines TRBV19 with TRBJ1-2; D is unclear. Germline CDR1 reads LNHDA; CDR2 reads SQIVND (reference sequence). The CDR3 consists of 18 residues. V was cut by 5 bases and J by 4 bases, with 26 bases left in between. CDR3 region: CASSAPPLDGPYLYGYTF. The DNA of the CDR3 is TGTGCCAGTAGTGCCCCCCCCTTGGATGGGCCGTACCTCTATGGCTACACCTTC.

This chain uses TRBV7-9 with TRBJ1-4; D is possibly TRBD1 (5 bases). Germline values: CDR1 SEHNR, CDR2 FQNEAQ (reference sequence). V was trimmed by 5 bases and J by 2 bases, leaving 9 bases between them. The CDR3 length is 14 residues. CDR3: CASSPQGTNEKLFF. Written as DNA, the CDR3 is TGTGCCAGCAGCCCCCAGGGTACTAATGAAAAACTGTTTTTT.

This chain uses TRBV18 with TRBJ1-2; TRBD1 matches at 11 bases. V was pared by 3 bases and J by 7 bases, with 4 bases of the junction left unmatched. The germline gives CDR1 KGHSH, CDR2 LQKENI. The CDR3 extends over 14 amino acids. The CDR3 loop is CASSPGQGASGYTF. In DNA form, the CDR3 reads TGTGCCAGCTCACCCGGACAGGGGGCGAGTGGCTACACCTTC.